This T cell receptor (beta chain) came from a study of graft-versus-host responses after intestinal transplantation (dated by TCRdb to 2020 to 2023). Context from the whole study: Multivisceral, liver-intestinal, or isolated intestinal transplants were received by the recipients. A peak of at least 4% donor T cells among recipient peripheral blood mononuclear cells was the definition used for donor T cell macrochimerism. Instead of going to the commercial service, samples from a few later patients were sequenced in-house on an Illumina MiSeq and processed with MiXCR. To identify alloreactive clones, pre-transplant mixed lymphocyte reaction products were sequenced and then compared with unstimulated pre-transplant donor and recipient T cells. The cohort enrolled fewer than 25 intestinal transplant recipients including one retransplant, and 3 patients lacking pretransplant specimens were excluded. Graft-versus-host and host-versus-graft alloreactive T cell clones were tracked in the graft, circulation and bone marrow after intestinal transplantation using bulk TCR-beta CDR3 sequencing. Every recipient was given anti-thymocyte globulin induction, followed by 2 to 4 years of maintenance tacrolimus and steroids. Results the study describes overall, beyond this receptor: Early after transplant, declines in HvG clones were associated with peak levels of circulating GvH clones. High GvH to HvG T cell clonal ratios were observed in the allografts of patients with donor T cell macrochimerism. GvH clones were detected in recipient bone marrow, and some appeared earlier in ileal mucosa or blood, consistent with an intestinal mucosal origin. Conclusions were limited by the relatively low number and heterogeneity of intestinal transplant patients.

About this clone itself: Its antigen target is currently unknown. The input lacks base qualities; no much larger clone sits a single base away.

Blood samples were collected up to 4 times in the first month after transplant and then at least monthly when available. V is clipped by 4 bases and J by 10 bases, and the sequence between their germline boundaries is 6 bases long. Taken from the germline V gene, the CDR1 and CDR2 loops are SNHLY and FYNNEI. The CDR3, cysteine through phenylalanine, is 10 amino acids long. Only the CDR3 DNA is retained, 30 bases long and in frame from the first base. The library relied on the immunoSEQ multiplex PCR assay. For most patients, high-throughput TCR-beta CDR3 sequencing of genomic DNA was performed by Adaptive Biotechnologies. In the authors' own workflow: TCR sequencing data were retrieved from Adaptive's ImmunoSEQ software for 15 to 20 patients, whereas a few other patients were processed with MiXCR and VDJtools. CDR3 nucleotide sequences shared between donor and recipient were removed because the origin of such sequences could not be assigned. Alloreactive clones required at least 2-fold expansion over unstimulated cells and minimum CFSE-low frequency of 0.002% (template counts) or 0.001% (read counts). A clone was considered mappable if detected in the sequenced pre-transplant spleen, lymph node, or MLR CFSE-low populations of the donor or recipient. The cumulative frequency of alloreactive clones was calculated as a percentage of all sequences, weighted by copy number. Held by TCRdb, this immuneACCESS table contains in-frame sequences only and omits some clones. Under half of the omission traces to an unresolved V gene where checked; the cause of the rest is unknown. D and trimming come from the DNA, and the V and J calls and clone size come from that table. The sample table shows about 40,000 clones, and 89% are seen once. The ten most abundant clones make up less than 8.5% of the sample.

The chain uses TRBV2 and TRBJ2-3; the D segment cannot be called with confidence. The sample here was PBMCs, taken 260 to 280 days after transplant. The sequence was collected from a human patient who received an intestinal transplant, so some T cells may come from the graft donor. The encoded CDR3 is CASSATAQYF. The nucleotide sequence reads as follows: TGTGCCAGCAGTGCTACGGCGCAGTATTTT.